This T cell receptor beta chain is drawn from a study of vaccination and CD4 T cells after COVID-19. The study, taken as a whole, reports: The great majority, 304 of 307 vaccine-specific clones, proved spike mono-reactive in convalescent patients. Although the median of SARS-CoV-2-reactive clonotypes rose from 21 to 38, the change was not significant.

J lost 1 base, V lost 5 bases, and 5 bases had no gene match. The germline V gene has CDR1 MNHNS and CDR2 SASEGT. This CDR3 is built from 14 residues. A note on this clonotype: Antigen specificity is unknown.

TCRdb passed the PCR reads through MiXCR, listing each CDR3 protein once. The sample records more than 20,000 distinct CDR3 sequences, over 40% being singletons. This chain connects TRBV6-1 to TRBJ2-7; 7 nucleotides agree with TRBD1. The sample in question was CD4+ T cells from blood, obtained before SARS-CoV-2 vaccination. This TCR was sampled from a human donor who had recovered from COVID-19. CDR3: CASSRGTVSYEQYF. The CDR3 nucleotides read TGTGCCAGCAGTCGAGGGACAGTTTCCTACGAGCAGTACTTC.